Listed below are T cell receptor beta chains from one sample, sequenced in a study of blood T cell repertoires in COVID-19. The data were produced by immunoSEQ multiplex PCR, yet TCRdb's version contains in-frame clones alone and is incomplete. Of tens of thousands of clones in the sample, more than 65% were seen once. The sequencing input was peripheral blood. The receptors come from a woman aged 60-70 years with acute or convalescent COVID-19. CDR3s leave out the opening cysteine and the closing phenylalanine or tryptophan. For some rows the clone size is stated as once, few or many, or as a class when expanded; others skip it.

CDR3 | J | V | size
ASSIRFSGNTIY | TRBJ1-3 | TRBV19 | NA
ASIHGTGIQETQY | TRBJ2-5 | TRBV6-5 | NA
ASRGATGNEQY | TRBJ2-7 | TRBV6-5 | NA
ASSQDGQALTYGYT | TRBJ1-2 | TRBV4-1 | NA
ASSVQGAGTEAF | TRBJ1-1 | TRBV19 | NA
ASSLLGGSLDTIY | TRBJ1-3 | TRBV7-2 | NA
ASSQDLQGPSYEQY | TRBJ2-7 | TRBV3-1/TRBV3-2 | NA
ASSQARGYGYT | TRBJ1-2 | TRBV4-1 | NA
ASSSGLAGYNEQF | TRBJ2-1 | TRBV7-9 | NA
ASSLVPGAYNEQF | TRBJ2-1 | TRBV11-3 | NA
ATSGGGTGEDEQY | TRBJ2-7 | TRBV24-1 | NA
ASSSGAQPQH | TRBJ1-5 | TRBV3-1/TRBV3-2 | once
AWSDLTGAGYT | TRBJ1-2 | TRBV30 | NA
ASSLALRQGTDTQY | TRBJ2-3 | TRBV5-1 | NA
ASTGEGVGNTIY | TRBJ1-3 | TRBV2 | NA
ASSGGGAGSPLH | TRBJ1-6 | TRBV4-1 | NA
ATRPRQGSPDTQY | TRBJ2-3 | TRBV15 | NA
ASSRTRGLANEKLF | TRBJ1-4 | TRBV5-6 | NA
ASSLETGGTEAF | TRBJ1-1 | TRBV5-5 | NA
ASSQVVGGDNEQF | TRBJ2-1 | TRBV3-1/TRBV3-2 | NA
ASSLSTGDQETQY | TRBJ2-5 | TRBV6-5 | NA
ASSPGQGGGTEAF | TRBJ1-1 | TRBV6-5 | NA
ASSGTGVGYT | TRBJ1-2 | TRBV25-1 | NA
ASSSHGGNNEKLF | TRBJ1-4 | TRBV3-1/TRBV3-2 | NA
ASIQGAPYEQY | TRBJ2-7 | TRBV2 | NA
ASGTGQGTDTQY | TRBJ2-3 | TRBV19 | NA
ASSKTSFANTGELF | TRBJ2-2 | TRBV19 | NA
AISELQGGTEAF | TRBJ1-1 | TRBV10-3 | NA
SVGPQGFVNEQF | TRBJ2-1 | TRBV29-1 | NA
SVEVSGEKLF | TRBJ1-4 | TRBV29-1 | NA
ASTEGGAQSKGYT | TRBJ1-2 | TRBV6-5 | few
ASSGLANTGELF | TRBJ2-2 | TRBV10-1 | few
ASSYPTSGGAGEQF | TRBJ2-1 | TRBV6-5 | NA
AISDLPGRGVGSTEAF | TRBJ1-1 | TRBV10-3 | NA
SAEIQEGSEAF | TRBJ1-1 | TRBV29-1 | NA
ASSPGNTDTQY | TRBJ2-3 | TRBV5-5 | NA
AISDRGQGSTGELF | TRBJ2-2 | TRBV10-3 | NA
ASSPYLVSGANVLT | TRBJ2-6 | TRBV19 | NA
ASSGGGTDTQY | TRBJ2-3 | TRBV9 | NA
ASSQDRDMDNEQF | TRBJ2-1 | TRBV3-1/TRBV3-2 | NA
ASSPDSAANYGYT | TRBJ1-2 | TRBV6-5 | few
ASSPIGGPLH | TRBJ1-6 | TRBV18 | NA
ASSLSGSNQPQH | TRBJ1-5 | TRBV3-1/TRBV3-2 | once